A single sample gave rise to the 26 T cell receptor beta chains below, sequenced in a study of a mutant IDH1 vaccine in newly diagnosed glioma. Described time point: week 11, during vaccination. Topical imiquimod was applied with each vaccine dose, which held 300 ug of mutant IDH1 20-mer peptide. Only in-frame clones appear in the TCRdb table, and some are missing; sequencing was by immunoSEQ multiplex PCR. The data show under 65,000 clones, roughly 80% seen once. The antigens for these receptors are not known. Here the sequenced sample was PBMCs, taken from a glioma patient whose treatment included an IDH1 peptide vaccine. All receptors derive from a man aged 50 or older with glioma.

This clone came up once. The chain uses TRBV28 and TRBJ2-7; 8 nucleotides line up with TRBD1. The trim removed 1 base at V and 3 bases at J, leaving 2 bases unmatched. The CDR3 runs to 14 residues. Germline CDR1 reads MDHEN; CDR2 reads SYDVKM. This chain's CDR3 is CASSLSGGRYEQYF. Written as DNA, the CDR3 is TGTGCCAGCAGTTTATCAGGGGGCCGCTACGAGCAGTACTTC.

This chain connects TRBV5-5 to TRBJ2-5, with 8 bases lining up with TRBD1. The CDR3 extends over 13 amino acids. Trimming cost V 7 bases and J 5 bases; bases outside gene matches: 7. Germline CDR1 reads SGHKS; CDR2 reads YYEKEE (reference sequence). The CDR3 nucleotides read TGTGCCAGCCCAGGGGGACAGGAGGAGACCCAGTACTTC. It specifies CASPGGQEETQYF.

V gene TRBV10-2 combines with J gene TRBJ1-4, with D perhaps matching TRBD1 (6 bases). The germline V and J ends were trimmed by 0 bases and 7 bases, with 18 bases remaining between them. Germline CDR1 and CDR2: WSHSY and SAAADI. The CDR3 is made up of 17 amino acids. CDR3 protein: CASSESATGTRAEKLFF. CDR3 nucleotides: TGCGCCAGCAGTGAGTCCGCAACGGGGACAAGGGCTGAAAAACTGTTTTTT.

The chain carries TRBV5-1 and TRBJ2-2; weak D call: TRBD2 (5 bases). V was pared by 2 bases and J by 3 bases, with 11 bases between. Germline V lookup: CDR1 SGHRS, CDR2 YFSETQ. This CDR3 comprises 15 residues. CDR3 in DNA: TGCGCCAGCAGCTTCGGACTCGTCGACACCGGGGAGCTGTTTTTT. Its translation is CASSFGLVDTGELFF.

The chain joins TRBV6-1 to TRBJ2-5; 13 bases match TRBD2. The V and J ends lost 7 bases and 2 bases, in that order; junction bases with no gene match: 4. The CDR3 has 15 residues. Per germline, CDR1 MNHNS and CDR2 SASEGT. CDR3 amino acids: CASTRLAGGQETQYF. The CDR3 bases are TGTGCCAGCACCAGACTAGCGGGAGGTCAAGAGACCCAGTACTTC.

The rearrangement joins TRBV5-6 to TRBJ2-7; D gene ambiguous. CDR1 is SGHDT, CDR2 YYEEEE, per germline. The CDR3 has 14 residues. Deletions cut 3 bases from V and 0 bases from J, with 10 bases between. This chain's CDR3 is CASSSRLSSYEQYF. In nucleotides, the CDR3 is TGTGCCAGCAGCTCCAGACTCAGCTCCTACGAGCAGTACTTC.

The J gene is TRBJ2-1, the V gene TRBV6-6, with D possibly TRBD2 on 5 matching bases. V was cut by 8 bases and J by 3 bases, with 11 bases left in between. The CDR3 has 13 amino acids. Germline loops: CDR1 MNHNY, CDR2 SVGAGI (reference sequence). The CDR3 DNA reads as TGTGCCAGCGGTCCCGAGGGCTACAATGAGCAGTTCTTC. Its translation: CASGPEGYNEQFF.

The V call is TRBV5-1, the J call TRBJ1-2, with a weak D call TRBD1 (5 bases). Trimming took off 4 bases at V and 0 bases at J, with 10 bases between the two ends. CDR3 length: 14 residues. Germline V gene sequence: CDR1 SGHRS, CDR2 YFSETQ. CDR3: CASSNGDANYGYTF. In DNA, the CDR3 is TGCGCCAGCAGCAATGGGGACGCTAACTATGGCTACACCTTC.

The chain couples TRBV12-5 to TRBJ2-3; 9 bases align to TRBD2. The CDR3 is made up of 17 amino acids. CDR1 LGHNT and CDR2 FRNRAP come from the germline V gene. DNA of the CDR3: TGTGTCCGCGGGAGGGACCCAAAACACGGTTCATCAGATACGCAGTATTTT. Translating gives CVRGRDPKHGSSDTQYF.

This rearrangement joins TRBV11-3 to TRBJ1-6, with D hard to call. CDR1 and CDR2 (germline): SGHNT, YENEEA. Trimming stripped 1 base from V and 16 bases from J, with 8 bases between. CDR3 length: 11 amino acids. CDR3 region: CASSLGQSLHF. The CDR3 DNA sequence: TGTGCCAGCAGCTTAGGGCAATCTCTCCACTTT.

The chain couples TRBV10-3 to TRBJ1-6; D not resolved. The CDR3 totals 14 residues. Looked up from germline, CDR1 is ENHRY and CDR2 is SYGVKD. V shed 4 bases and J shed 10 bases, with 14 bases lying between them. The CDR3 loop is CAISADTAGSPLHF. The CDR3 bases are TGTGCCATCAGTGCCGACACCGCCGGGTCACCCCTCCACTTT.

As DNA, the CDR3 is TGCAGTCCGGAACAGGGCAATGAGCAGTTCTTC. Amino acids: CSPEQGNEQFF. This chain uses TRBV20-1 with TRBJ2-1; D possibly corresponds to TRBD1 (6 bases). CDR3 length equals 11 residues. CDR1 and CDR2 from the germline V gene are DFQATT and SNEGSKA (reference sequence). Trimming took 8 bases from V and 6 from J, leaving 11 bases between them.

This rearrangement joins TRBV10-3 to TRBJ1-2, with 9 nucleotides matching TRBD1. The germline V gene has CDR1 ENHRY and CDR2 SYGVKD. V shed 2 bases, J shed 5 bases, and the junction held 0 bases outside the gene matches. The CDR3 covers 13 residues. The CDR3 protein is CAISEGQGYGYTF. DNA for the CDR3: TGTGCCATCAGTGAGGGACAGGGGTATGGCTACACCTTC.

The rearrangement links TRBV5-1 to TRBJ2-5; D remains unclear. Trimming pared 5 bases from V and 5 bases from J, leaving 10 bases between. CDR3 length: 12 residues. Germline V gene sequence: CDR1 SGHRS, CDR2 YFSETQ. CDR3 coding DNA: TGCGCCAGCAGATCGGAATCGGAGACCCAGTACTTC. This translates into CASRSESETQYF.

In nucleotides, the CDR3 is TGTGCCAGCAGCCCTGCGGGGGAGACAGGTGAAAAACTGTTTTTT. It translates to CASSPAGETGEKLFF. The chain couples TRBV5-6 to TRBJ1-4; possible D gene TRBD1, 6 bases. Trimming shortened V by 4 bases and J by 7 bases, and 17 bases separated the two germline ends. The germline CDR1 and CDR2 sequences are SGHDT and YYEEEE. CDR3 length equals 15 residues.

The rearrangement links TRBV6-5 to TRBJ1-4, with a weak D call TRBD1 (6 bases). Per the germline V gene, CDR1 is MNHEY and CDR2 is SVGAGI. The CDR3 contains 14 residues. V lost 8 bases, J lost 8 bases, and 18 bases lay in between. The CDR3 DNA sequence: TGTGCCAGCCGCCAAGGGGGGCAAGGAGAAAAACTGTTTTTT. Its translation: CASRQGGQGEKLFF.

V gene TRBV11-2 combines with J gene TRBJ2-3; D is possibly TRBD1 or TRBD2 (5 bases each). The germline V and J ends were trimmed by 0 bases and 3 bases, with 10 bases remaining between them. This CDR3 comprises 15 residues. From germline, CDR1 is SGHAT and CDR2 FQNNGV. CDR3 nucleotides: TGTGCCAGCAGCTTAGACGGGACGCGGACAGATACGCAGTATTTT. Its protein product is CASSLDGTRTDTQYF.

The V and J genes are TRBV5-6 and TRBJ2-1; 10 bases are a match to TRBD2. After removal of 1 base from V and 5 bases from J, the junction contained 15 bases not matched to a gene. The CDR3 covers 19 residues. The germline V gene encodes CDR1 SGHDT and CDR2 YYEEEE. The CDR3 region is CASSLLFNLASGGNNEQFF. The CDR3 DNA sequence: TGTGCCAGCAGCTTGTTGTTTAATTTGGCTAGCGGGGGAAACAATGAGCAGTTCTTC.

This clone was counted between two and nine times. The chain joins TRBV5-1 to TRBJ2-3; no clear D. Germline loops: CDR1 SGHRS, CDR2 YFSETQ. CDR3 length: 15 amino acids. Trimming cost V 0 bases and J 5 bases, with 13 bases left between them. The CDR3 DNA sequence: TGCGCCAGCAGCTTGGGGTTCGATAGTGGAGATACGCAGTATTTT. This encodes CASSLGFDSGDTQYF.

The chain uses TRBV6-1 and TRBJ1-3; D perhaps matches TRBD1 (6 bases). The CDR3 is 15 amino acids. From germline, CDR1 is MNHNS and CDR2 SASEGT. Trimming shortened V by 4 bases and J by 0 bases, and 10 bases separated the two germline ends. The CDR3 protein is CASSGGLSSGNTIYF. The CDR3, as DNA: TGTGCCAGCAGTGGGGGGCTGAGCTCTGGAAACACCATATATTTT.

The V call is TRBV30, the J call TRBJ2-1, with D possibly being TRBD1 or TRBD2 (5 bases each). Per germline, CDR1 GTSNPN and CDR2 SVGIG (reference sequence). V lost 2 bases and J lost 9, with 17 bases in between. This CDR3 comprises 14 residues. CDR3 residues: CAWSPSGLRGEQFF. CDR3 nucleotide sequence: TGTGCCTGGAGTCCCTCGGGGTTAAGGGGTGAGCAGTTCTTC.

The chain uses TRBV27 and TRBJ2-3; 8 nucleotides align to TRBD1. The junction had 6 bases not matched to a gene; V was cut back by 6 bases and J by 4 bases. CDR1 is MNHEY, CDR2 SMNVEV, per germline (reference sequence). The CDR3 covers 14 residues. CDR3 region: CASSLQGAPDTQYF. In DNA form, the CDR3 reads TGTGCCAGCAGCCTCCAGGGGGCGCCAGATACGCAGTATTTT.

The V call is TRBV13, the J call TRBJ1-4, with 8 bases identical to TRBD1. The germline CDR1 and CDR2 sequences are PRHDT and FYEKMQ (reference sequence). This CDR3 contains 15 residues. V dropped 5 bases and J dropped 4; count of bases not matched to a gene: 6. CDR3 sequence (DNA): TGTGCCAGCAGCAAAAGGACAGGGAGTAATGAAAAACTGTTTTTT. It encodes CASSKRTGSNEKLFF.

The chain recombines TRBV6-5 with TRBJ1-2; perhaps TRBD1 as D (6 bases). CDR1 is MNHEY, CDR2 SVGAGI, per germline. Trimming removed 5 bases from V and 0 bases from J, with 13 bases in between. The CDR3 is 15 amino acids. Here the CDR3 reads CASSRAGQSNYGYTF. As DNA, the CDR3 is TGTGCCAGCAGTCGAGCGGGACAATCTAACTATGGCTACACCTTC.

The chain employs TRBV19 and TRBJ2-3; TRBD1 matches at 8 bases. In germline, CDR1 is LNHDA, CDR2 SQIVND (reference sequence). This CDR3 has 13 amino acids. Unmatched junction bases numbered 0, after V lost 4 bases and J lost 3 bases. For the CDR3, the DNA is TGTGCCAGTAGTAACAGGGGGACAGATACGCAGTATTTT. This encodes CASSNRGTDTQYF.

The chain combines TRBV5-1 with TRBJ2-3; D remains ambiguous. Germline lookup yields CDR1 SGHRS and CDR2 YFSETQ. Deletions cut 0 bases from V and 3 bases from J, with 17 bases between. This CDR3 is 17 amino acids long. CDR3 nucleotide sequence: TGCGCCAGCAGCTTGGCCCAAGCTCCCCTACAGACAGATACGCAGTATTTT. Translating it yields CASSLAQAPLQTDTQYF.